This T cell receptor (beta chain) derives from a study of shared clonotypes between healthy human individuals. V shed 5 bases and J 0 bases; nucleotides not matched to a gene: 9. The CDR3 has 18 residues. CDR1 is LNHDA and CDR2 is SQIVND in the germline V gene (reference sequence). TCRdb's table, derived via immunoSEQ multiplex PCR, lists solely in-frame clones and lacks some. The sample carries about half a million clones, about 84% recorded once. The sequencing input was PBMCs. This TCR was recovered from a woman aged 40 to 50 in good health. Some clones in this sample may be carry-over from other donors' samples. The V gene is TRBV19, the J gene TRBJ2-6, with TRBD1 identical over 8 bases. The CDR3 bases are TGTGCCAGTAGTTTAGGACAGGGCTCATTCTCTGGGGCCAACGTCCTGACTTTC. Its translation: CASSLGQGSFSGANVLTF. Complete variable domain (other parts from reference TRBV19 and TRBJ2-6): DGGITQSPKYLFRKEGQNVTLSCEQNLNHDAMYWYRQDPGQGLRLIYYSQIVNDFQKGDIAEGYSVSREKKESFPLTVTSAQKNPTAFYLCASSLGQGSFSGANVLTFGAGSRLTVL.